This T cell receptor (beta chain) derives from a study of blood T cell repertoires in COVID-19. The CDR3 is 13 amino acids. Between the trimmed V and J ends, which lost 8 bases and 3 bases, there was a span of 13 bases. The V gene's germline CDR1 is MGHDK and CDR2 SYGVNS. Assay: immunoSEQ multiplex PCR; the TCRdb copy retains only in-frame clones and omits some. This table has about 250,000 clones, roughly 89% appearing once. The TCR sequence derives from a woman aged 25 to 45 with active or convalescent COVID-19. The V gene is TRBV25-1, the J gene TRBJ1-2; a possible D gene is TRBD1 (6 bases). The sequenced sample consisted of peripheral blood. The CDR3 nucleotides are TGTGCCAGCTCCCGAGGGGGTGACTATGGCTACACCTTC. Protein sequence: CASSRGGDYGYTF.